A single sample is the source of the 14 T cell receptor beta chains below, sequenced in a study of T cells in Graves' hyperthyroidism and ophthalmopathy. Amplification of TCR beta CDR3 regions was performed using RNA transcripts as template. With the HTBI primer set, the TCR CDR3 went through a first round of RT-PCR. Each CDR3 protein gets one entry after TCRdb re-called the multiplex PCR reads with MiXCR. The table shows 190,000 or so distinct CDR3 sequences, with 18% occurring only once. The sequenced material came from blood. The receptors come from a man aged 40-49 years with Graves' hyperthyroidism.

This clonotype was seen at least ten times. This chain uses TRBV6-1 with TRBJ2-2, with D uncertain. The CDR3 has 14 residues. The V end lost 6 bases, the J end lost 4 bases, and 12 bases lay between the germline ends. Germline V gives CDR1 MNHNS, CDR2 SASEGT. The CDR3, as DNA: TGTGCCAGCAGCCCTTGGGCAAGCACCGGGGAGCTGTTTTTT. Translating gives CASSPWASTGELFF.

In the case of this clonotype: At one of its ends the junction is not consistent with the germline gene, which may arise from a read error. J is TRBJ2-2 and V is TRBV11-1, with a weak D call TRBD1 (5 bases). Germline V CDR1 and CDR2: SGHAT, FQDESV (reference sequence). The CDR3 runs 16 residues. CDR3 sequence (DNA): TGCGCCAGCAGCCAAGAGGTAGGGGCGAACACCGGGGAGCTGTTTTTT. It specifies CASSQEVGANTGELFF.

This clonotype showed up just a few times. The chain is built from TRBV27 and TRBJ2-5; 9 positions agree with TRBD2. Unmatched junction bases numbered 6, after V lost 4 bases and J lost 3 bases. Per germline, CDR1 MNHEY and CDR2 SMNVEV (reference sequence). The CDR3 consists of 15 residues. This CDR3 is CASSSPGLAKETQYF. CDR3 nucleotide sequence: TGTGCCAGCAGTTCACCAGGACTAGCGAAAGAGACCCAGTACTTC.

In this sample, this clonotype turned up many times. The chain is built from TRBV7-8 and TRBJ2-1; 9 bases are a match to TRBD1. This CDR3 comprises 14 residues. The junction had 5 bases not matched to a gene; V was cut back by 3 bases and J by 8 bases. The germline CDR1 and CDR2 sequences are SGHVS and FQNEAQ. The CDR3 sequence is CASSLDRGRDEQFF. CDR3 DNA sequence: TGTGCCAGCAGCTTGGACAGGGGCAGGGATGAGCAGTTCTTC. Using reference TRBV7-8 and TRBJ2-1 for the parts outside the CDR3, the full variable domain is GAGVSQSPRYKVAKRGQDVALRCDPISGHVSLFWYQQALGQGPEFLTYFQNEAQLDKSGLPSDRFFAERPEGSVSTLKIQRTQQEDSAVYLCASSLDRGRDEQFFGPGTRLTVL.

This clonotype was counted ten times or more. CDR3 bases: TGTGCCATCAGCGTCGGGGACAGACCGTACTTC. This codes for CAISVGDRPYF. V gene TRBV10-3 combines with J gene TRBJ2-7; 7 nucleotides agree with TRBD1. The CDR3 length is 11 residues. The J segment lost 12 bases and the V segment lost 6 bases, leaving 8 bases of the junction unmatched. The germline V gene has CDR1 ENHRY and CDR2 SYGVKD.

In the case of this clonotype: This may stem from a read error, because a much larger clone lies one nucleotide away. This sequence joins TRBV9 and TRBJ1-5; D is unclear. The germline CDR1 and CDR2 sequences are SGDLS and YYNGEE. The CDR3 covers 15 residues. CDR3 coding DNA: TGTGCCAGCAGCGTAGGTCCCGGAGGCAATCGGCCCCAGCATTTT. It yields the protein CASSVGPGGNRPQHF.

This clonotype has a count of ten or more. The chain uses TRBV30 and TRBJ2-1; D is undetermined. There are 12 residues in the CDR3. Germline CDR1 and CDR2: GTSNPN and SVGIG (reference sequence). Trimming removed 1 base from V and 7 bases from J, with 8 bases in between. This chain's CDR3 is CAWSGLLNEQFF. DNA for the CDR3: TGTGCCTGGAGTGGGCTATTGAATGAGCAGTTCTTC.

This clonotype appeared once. Mismatch with germline at one junction end may stem from a read error. The V and J genes are TRBV5-1 and TRBJ1-1; 7 bases fit TRBD1. This CDR3 has 16 residues. The germline CDR1 and CDR2 sequences are SGHRS and YFSETQ. The DNA of the CDR3 is TGTGCCAGCAGCTTAGGACAGGCCAACATGAACACTGAAGCTTTCTTT. Protein product: CASSLGQANMNTEAFF.

At least ten counts were recorded for this clonotype. The V call is TRBV12-3 or TRBV12-4, the J call TRBJ2-3, with TRBD1 matching over 11 bases. Germline trimming cut 7 bases from V and 3 bases from J; bases unmatched to any gene: 3. The CDR3 runs 14 residues. CDR3: CASNRDRGTDTQYF. In DNA form, the CDR3 reads TGTGCCAGCAACCGGGACAGGGGGACAGATACGCAGTATTTT.

This clonotype was detected ten times or more. The chain combines TRBV6-2 or TRBV6-3 with TRBJ2-7; 15 nucleotides agree with TRBD2. The CDR3 is made up of 18 amino acids. CDR1 and CDR2 from the germline V gene are MNHEY and SVGEGT. Losses at the gene ends were 4 bases for V and 1 base for J; bases not matched to a gene: 8. This chain's CDR3 is CASSSPGLAGGTSYEQYF. CDR3 sequence (DNA): TGTGCCAGCAGTTCTCCGGGACTAGCGGGGGGAACTTCCTACGAGCAGTACTTC.

The chain employs TRBV6-6 and TRBJ1-3; D unresolved. The CDR3 is 16 amino acids. Trimming shortened V by 0 bases and J by 0 bases, and 9 bases separated the two germline ends. The germline V gene encodes CDR1 MNHNY and CDR2 SVGAGI (reference sequence). CDR3 sequence: CASSYSEPDSGNTIYF. CDR3 DNA: TGTGCCAGCAGTTACTCCGAACCAGACTCTGGAAACACCATATATTTT.

CDR3 bases: TGTGCCAGCAGTTCAGGGGGCTCGTTTTACAATGAGCAGTTCTTC. Translating gives CASSSGGSFYNEQFF. The chain couples TRBV5-8 to TRBJ2-1, with 8 bases identical to TRBD1. Germline V gene data show CDR1 as SGHTS and CDR2 as YDEGEE. J lost 4 bases, V lost 5 bases, and 8 bases had no gene match. There are 15 residues in the CDR3.

This clonotype was seen only a few times. V gene TRBV6-1 combines with J gene TRBJ2-2; D unclear. The germline V gene has CDR1 MNHNS and CDR2 SASEGT. V lost 8 bases to trimming and J lost 3 bases, with 10 bases between them. This CDR3 comprises 13 residues. This CDR3 reads CASPKADTGELFF. Here the CDR3 DNA reads TGTGCCAGCCCGAAGGCAGACACCGGGGAGCTGTTTTTT.

This clonotype occurred many times. V usage is TRBV12-3 or TRBV12-4 and J usage is TRBJ1-5; D possibly corresponds to TRBD1 (5 bases). The CDR3 is made up of 14 amino acids. Trimming left V 1 base short and J 7 bases short, with 11 bases between. The CDR3 DNA reads TGTGCCAGCAGTTTAGTTGGGGGTATGCAGCCCCAGCATTTT. Amino acids: CASSLVGGMQPQHF.